This T cell receptor (beta chain) was captured in a study of shared clonotypes between healthy human individuals. In the original analysis: Filtering differed, since immunoSEQ gave only junction sequences and no quality scores. Clones were read by immunoSEQ multiplex PCR, and TCRdb kept only the in-frame ones, dropping some. D and trimming come from the DNA, and the V and J calls and clone size come from that table. The table includes over a million clones, about 80% detected once. About this clone itself: Its target is not known.

Study-wide results and caveats: Of the naive CD4 clonotypes, around 5.2% were shared across four donors.

V was cut by 0 bases and J by 1 base, with 12 bases left in between. The CDR3 extends over 16 amino acids. The V gene's germline CDR1 is LGHNA and CDR2 YSLEER. The receptor was derived from a young man in good health. Some clones in this sample may be carry-over from other donors' samples. Sequencing was done on a sample of memory CD4+ T cells from PBMCs. Regarding subset: CD45RA-negative fraction. The V call is TRBV4-3, the J call TRBJ1-2; D is possibly TRBD1 (6 bases). CDR3 nucleotides: TGCGCCAGCAGCCAAGATAAGGGGGGGTATAACTATGGCTACACCTTC. It translates to CASSQDKGGYNYGYTF.